The source of this T cell receptor beta chain is a study of T-cell reconstitution after alpha-beta-depleted transplantation in children. Unique molecular identifiers tagged the TCRbeta library. One entry per CDR3 protein results from TCRdb running MiXCR on the PCR reads. This sample yields 360,000 or so distinct CDR3 sequences, of which around 20% are seen a single time; 3.5% to 4% belongs to the top ten. The V gene end was trimmed by 6 bases and the J gene end by 7 bases; junction bases not matched to a gene: 11. The CDR3 is 15 amino acids. The starting material was PBMCs from the stem cell graft donor, obtained from the stem cell graft. The rearrangement uses TRBV12-3 or TRBV12-4 and TRBJ2-1, with 8 bases aligning to TRBD2. This TCR came from a human donor who donated a stem cell graft to a child with acute myeloid leukemia. The DNA of the CDR3 is TGTGCCAGCAGCCGTAGCGGGATGGGCCGAAATGAGCAGTTCTTC. Encoded protein: CASSRSGMGRNEQFF.